This T cell receptor beta chain is from a study of T cell repertoires in cytomegalovirus infection. Overall study: Matching HLA type and CMV infection were both indicated by public TCR beta signatures.

This clonotype was seen ten or more times. The antigen remains undetermined. From the reads, TCRdb called clonotypes with MiXCR, one entry per CDR3 protein. The repertoire has 200,000 to 300,000 distinct CDR3 sequences, roughly 10% of them found once; the top ten carry more than 13%. V dropped 4 bases and J dropped 7; count of bases not matched to a gene: 8. CDR3 length: 15 residues. Looked up from germline, CDR1 is SGHTA and CDR2 is FQGNSA. General study points: Summed frequency of shared TCR beta families picked out CMV carriers who also had the relevant HLA.

Sequenced: PBMCs. The clonotype originates from a human donor in good health (CMV status not recorded). Some clones in this sample may be carry-over from other donors' samples. This chain uses TRBV7-2 with TRBJ2-7; 12 positions agree with TRBD1. The CDR3 sequence is CASSSRGDRGLEQYF. Written as DNA, the CDR3 is TGTGCCAGCAGCTCTAGGGGGGACAGGGGGCTTGAGCAGTACTTC. Using reference TRBV7-2 and TRBJ2-7 for the parts outside the CDR3, the full variable domain is GAGVSQSPSNKVTEKGKDVELRCDPISGHTALYWYRQSLGQGLEFLIYFQGNSAPDKSGLPSDRFSAERTGGSVSTLTIQRTQQEDSAVYLCASSSRGDRGLEQYFGPGTRLTVT.